The clone carrying this TCR beta chain has only a few counts. The target antigen is unknown. Between the trimmed V and J ends, which lost 0 bases and 4 bases, there was a span of 15 bases. The CDR3 is 16 residues long. Per the germline V gene, CDR1 is LGHDT and CDR2 is YNNKEL (reference sequence). These data are taken from a study of post-analysis software for immune sequencing data. Unique-molecular-identifier-tagged TCR beta cDNA libraries were used. MiXCR was run by TCRdb on the PCR reads, yielding one entry per CDR3 protein. The data show more than 450,000 distinct CDR3 sequences, approximately 34% seen once. Study-wide results and limits: Patients showed TRBV5-6, TRBV5-1 and TRBV20-1 among four to six TRBV segments more frequent than in controls.

This TCR was sampled from a girl younger than 18 with multiple sclerosis. The sample comprised blood. The V call is TRBV3-1, the J call TRBJ1-1; D might be TRBD1 (5 bases). CDR3 protein: CASSQDGKRGFTEAFF. Written as DNA, the CDR3 is TGTGCCAGCAGCCAAGACGGAAAAAGGGGATTCACTGAAGCTTTCTTT.